What follows are 13 T cell receptor beta chains derived from one specimen sequenced in a study of shared clonotypes between healthy human individuals. Cells designated naive CD8 were CD45RO-negative and were positively selected for CCR7, with terminally differentiated effector memory CD45RA+ cells excluded. Data came from immunoSEQ multiplex PCR; TCRdb stores just in-frame clones and leaves some out. The sample contains about 2.2 million clones, 85% to 95% of which appear only once. Sequenced input: naive CD8+ T cells from PBMCs. The receptors shown here come from a man between 18 and 35 years old in good health. Some clones in this sample may be carry-over from other donors' samples.

The gene calls are TRBV7-9 and TRBJ1-2; D possibly corresponds to TRBD1 (5 bases). The V gene's germline CDR1 is SEHNR and CDR2 FQNEAQ (reference sequence). The CDR3 is made up of 14 amino acids. Trimming pared 3 bases from V and 5 bases from J, leaving 13 bases between. The CDR3 loop is CASSFGGINYGYTF. CDR3 sequence (DNA): TGTGCCAGCAGCTTTGGGGGGATCAATTATGGCTACACCTTC.

The chain uses TRBV28 and TRBJ2-2; D could derive from TRBD1 or TRBD2 (6 bases each). The CDR3 has 17 residues. Trimming stripped 6 bases from V and 0 bases from J, with 17 bases between. In germline, CDR1 is MDHEN, CDR2 SYDVKM. CDR3 sequence reads: CASSPPHREANTGELFF. In DNA, the CDR3 is TGTGCCAGCAGCCCCCCGCACAGGGAGGCGAACACCGGGGAGCTGTTTTTT.

The chain uses TRBV7-6 and TRBJ1-1, with 9 bases matching TRBD1. V was clipped by 5 bases and J by 6 bases; unmatched bases: 7. CDR3 length: 14 residues. Germline V CDR1 and CDR2: SGHVS, FNYEAQ. CDR3: CASSTDRGAAEAFF. The CDR3 DNA reads TGTGCCAGCAGCACAGACAGGGGGGCCGCTGAAGCTTTCTTT.

The CDR3 bases are TGTGCCAGCAGTGAAGCTTGGACAGGGGCGAACTATGGCTACACCTTC. It is translated as CASSEAWTGANYGYTF. The gene calls are TRBV6-1 and TRBJ1-2; 9 nucleotides agree with TRBD1. In germline, CDR1 is MNHNS, CDR2 SASEGT. This CDR3 region has 16 residues. J gave up 2 bases and V 0 bases, and 4 bases lay outside the gene matches.

In regard to this clone: Other DNA sequences in this specimen translate into the identical CDR3. The rearrangement links TRBV9 to TRBJ2-7; 8 bases map to TRBD1. CDR1 and CDR2 (germline): SGDLS, YYNGEE. The CDR3 loop spans 13 amino acids. J lost 6 bases, V lost 0 bases, and 2 bases had no gene match. The DNA of the CDR3 is TGTGCCAGCAGCGTAGGGACAGGGTCCGAGCAGTACTTC. Amino acid sequence: CASSVGTGSEQYF.

V gene TRBV27 combines with J gene TRBJ2-3; 7 nucleotides line up with TRBD2. The CDR3 has 12 amino acids. The ends lost 5 bases at V and 8 bases at J; junction bases unmatched: 4. Germline lookup yields CDR1 MNHEY and CDR2 SMNVEV (reference sequence). The CDR3 DNA sequence: TGTGCCAGCAGTGTGACTAGCAGTACGCAGTATTTT. Protein product: CASSVTSSTQYF.

The genes are TRBV13 and TRBJ2-7; 8 bases map to TRBD2. The germline gives CDR1 PRHDT, CDR2 FYEKMQ (reference sequence). The V gene end was trimmed by 5 bases and the J gene end by 2 bases; junction bases not matched to a gene: 8. The CDR3 contains 15 residues. The CDR3 bases are TGTGCCAGCAGCCCCCGGGGGGGAACCGCCTACGAGCAGTACTTC. As protein: CASSPRGGTAYEQYF.

The rearrangement uses TRBV7-2 and TRBJ2-2; D may correspond to TRBD1 or TRBD2 (5 bases each). The length of the CDR3 is 15 residues. The germline V gene has CDR1 SGHTA and CDR2 FQGNSA. V shed 6 bases and J shed 7 bases, with 18 bases lying between them. The CDR3 reads CASRLMGPGGGELFF. CDR3 bases: TGTGCCAGCAGGCTTATGGGACCCGGAGGCGGGGAGCTGTTTTTT.

The sample holds a few counts of this clone. The chain employs TRBV5-8 and TRBJ1-5; D call uncertain. Trimming removed 1 base from V and 1 base from J, with 6 bases in between. CDR1 and CDR2 from the germline V gene are SGHTS and YDEGEE. This CDR3 has 14 residues. The CDR3 protein is CASSLLPSNQPQHF. In DNA, the CDR3 is TGTGCCAGCAGCTTGCTTCCCAGCAATCAGCCCCAGCATTTT.

The CDR3 loop is CASSPGTSGRALYEQFF. DNA for the CDR3: TGTGCCAGCAGCCCCGGGACTAGCGGGAGGGCCCTATATGAGCAGTTCTTC. The gene calls are TRBV7-6 and TRBJ2-1, with 16 bases fitting TRBD2. J lost 8 bases, V lost 5 bases, and 9 bases had no gene match. The length of the CDR3 is 17 residues. The germline CDR1 and CDR2 sequences are SGHVS and FNYEAQ.

With regard to this clone: The junction and the germline gene differ at one end; a read error may be behind it. The same CDR3 can be traced to other DNA sequences in this sample. The chain employs TRBV6-1 and TRBJ2-7; perhaps TRBD2 as D (5 bases). This CDR3 has 13 amino acids. The germline V gene encodes CDR1 MNHNS and CDR2 SASEGT. The CDR3, as DNA: TGTGCCAGCAGGGAAGGACTCACCTACGAGCAGTACTTC. It encodes CASREGLTYEQYF.

The V call is TRBV27, the J call TRBJ1-1, with unresolved D. Trimming cost V 5 bases and J 3 bases, with 13 bases left between them. This CDR3 contains 14 residues. Germline V gene sequence: CDR1 MNHEY, CDR2 SMNVEV (reference sequence). The CDR3 protein is CASSPRGGYTEAFF. The CDR3 nucleotides are TGTGCCAGCAGTCCACGGGGAGGGTACACTGAAGCTTTCTTT.

The chain recombines TRBV4-1 with TRBJ2-1, with unresolved D. The CDR3 contains 18 residues. V lost 0 bases and J lost 0, with 15 bases in between. From germline, CDR1 is MGHRA and CDR2 YSYEKL. The CDR3 region is CASSQDHATQSSYNEQFF. CDR3 nucleotides: TGCGCCAGCAGCCAAGATCACGCAACACAATCCTCCTACAATGAGCAGTTCTTC.